The T cell receptor beta chain under discussion was sequenced for a study of T cells in Graves' hyperthyroidism and ophthalmopathy. Template material for amplifying TCR beta CDR3 regions consisted of RNA transcripts. HTBI primers were used for first-round RT-PCR of the TCR CDR3. TCRdb reprocessed the multiplex PCR reads with MiXCR, giving one entry per CDR3 protein. The repertoire holds roughly 520,000 distinct CDR3 sequences, with roughly a quarter as singletons. This clonotype appeared many times. The antigen is unknown. Overall study results and limits: Among clonotypes expanded in thyroid above 0.001, most were also found in blood.

Patients were excluded for uncontrolled infection, other autoimmune disease, pregnancy or lactation. Based on clinical symptoms, serum thyroxine and TRAb, thyroid ultrasound and orbital computed tomography, diagnoses were reached. The PBMCs were sourced from fresh peripheral blood (approximately 9 ml). The CDR3 contains 16 residues. V lost 6 bases and J 3 bases, leaving 18 bases between the germline ends. The germline V gene has CDR1 SNHLY and CDR2 FYNNEI. This chain links TRBV2 with TRBJ2-4; no reliable D call. The sequencing sample was made of blood. This clonotype was obtained from a woman aged 30 to 39 with Graves' ophthalmopathy. CDR3 in DNA: TGTGCCAGCAGATCCGGACCGCCGCTCATCAAAAACATTCAGTACTTC. It yields the protein CASRSGPPLIKNIQYF. Supplemented by reference TRBV2 and TRBJ2-4, the full variable domain reads EPEVTQTPSHQVTQMGQEVILRCVPISNHLYFYWYRQILGQKVEFLVSFYNNEISEKSEIFDDQFSVERPDGSNFTLKIRSTKLEDSAMYFCASRSGPPLIKNIQYFGAGTRLSVL.